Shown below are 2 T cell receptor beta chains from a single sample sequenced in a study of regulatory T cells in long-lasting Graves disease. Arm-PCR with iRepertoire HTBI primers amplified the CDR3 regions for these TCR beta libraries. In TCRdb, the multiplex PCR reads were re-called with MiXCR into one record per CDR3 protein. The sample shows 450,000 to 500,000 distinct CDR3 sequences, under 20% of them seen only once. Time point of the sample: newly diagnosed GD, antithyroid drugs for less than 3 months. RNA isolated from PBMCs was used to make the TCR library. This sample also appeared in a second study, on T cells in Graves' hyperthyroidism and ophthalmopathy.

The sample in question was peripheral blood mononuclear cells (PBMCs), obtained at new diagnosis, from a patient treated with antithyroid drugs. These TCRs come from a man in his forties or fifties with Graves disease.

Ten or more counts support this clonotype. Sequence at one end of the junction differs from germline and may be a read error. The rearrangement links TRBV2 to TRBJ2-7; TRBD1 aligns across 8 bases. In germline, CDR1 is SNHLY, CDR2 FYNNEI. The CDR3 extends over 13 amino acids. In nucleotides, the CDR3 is TGTGCCAGCCGCGGACAGGGACCTAGAGGGAGTCGCTTC. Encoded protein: CASRGQGPRGSRF.

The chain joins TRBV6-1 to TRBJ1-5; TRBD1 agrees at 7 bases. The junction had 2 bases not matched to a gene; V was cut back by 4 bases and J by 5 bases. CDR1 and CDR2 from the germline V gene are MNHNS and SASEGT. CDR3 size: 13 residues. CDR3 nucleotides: TGTGCCAGCAGTGGACAGGGTTATCAGCCCCAGCATTTT. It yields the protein CASSGQGYQPQHF.